The 8 T cell receptor beta chains below all came from one sample that was sequenced in a study of T cell changes during pregnancy in multiple sclerosis. The assay was immunoSEQ multiplex PCR, and TCRdb's table has in-frame clones only and misses some. The sample gives tens of thousands of clones, around 92% of which show up once; under 0.95% is in the top ten. This sample comprised peripheral blood, obtained in the first trimester of pregnancy. These receptors were collected from a female donor with multiple sclerosis, enrolled in a pregnancy study.

This chain joins TRBV27 and TRBJ1-2; D gene unclear. Germline V CDR1 and CDR2: MNHEY, SMNVEV (reference sequence). This CDR3 is 14 amino acids long. V dropped 6 bases and J dropped 4 bases, with 15 bases sitting between them. The DNA for the CDR3 is TGTGCCAGCAGGCCCGACACTTCTCCCTATGGCTACACCTTC. This translates into CASRPDTSPYGYTF.

The J gene is TRBJ1-2, the V gene TRBV7-2; no clear D gene. Germline assignment: CDR1 SGHTA and CDR2 FQGNSA. Trimming removed 0 bases from V and 0 bases from J, with 8 bases in between. The CDR3 has 15 amino acids. As DNA, the CDR3 is TGTGCCAGCAGCTTAGCGCGGGAGACTAACTATGGCTACACCTTC. It translates to CASSLARETNYGYTF.

Details on this clone: The sample contains more than one DNA sequence encoding this CDR3. This sequence joins TRBV7-2 and TRBJ2-3; D unresolved. The V gene lost 3 bases and the J gene lost 0 bases, with 7 bases spanning the gap. Germline lookup yields CDR1 SGHTA and CDR2 FQGNSA. The CDR3 length is 14 residues. The CDR3 DNA reads TGTGCCAGCAGCTTCGGTGGTAGCACAGATACGCAGTATTTT. Translated: CASSFGGSTDTQYF.

This chain uses TRBV11-3 with TRBJ1-1, with TRBD1 as a possible D gene (5 bases). Trimming shortened V by 1 base and J by 2 bases, and 8 bases separated the two germline ends. The germline CDR1 and CDR2 sequences are SGHNT and YENEEA. The CDR3 consists of 14 residues. The CDR3 DNA sequence: TGTGCCAGCAGCTTAGCTCAGGGTAACACTGAAGCTTTCTTT. Its translation: CASSLAQGNTEAFF.

CDR3 in amino acids: CATSRQGYGYTF. CDR3 in DNA: TGTGCCACCAGCAGACAGGGCTATGGCTACACCTTC. The genes are TRBV15 and TRBJ1-2; D possibly corresponds to TRBD1 (5 bases). The CDR3 has 12 amino acids. Trimming removed 2 bases from V and 4 bases from J, with 5 bases in between. Germline CDR1 reads LNHNV; CDR2 reads YYDKDF (reference sequence).

The genes are TRBV2 and TRBJ1-4, with D tentatively TRBD1 (5 bases). Germline CDR1 is SNHLY and CDR2 is FYNNEI. With 10 bases removed from V and 7 bases from J, the gap between germline ends came to 19 bases. The CDR3 runs 14 residues. This CDR3 reads CATRPTVLGEKLFF. The CDR3 DNA reads as TGTGCCACCAGACCGACAGTCCTTGGTGAAAAACTGTTTTTT.

This clone was seen a single time. The genes are TRBV4-3 and TRBJ2-7; tentative D call: TRBD1 (5 bases). The V and J ends lost 1 base and 8 bases respectively, with 12 bases between them. CDR1 is LGHNA and CDR2 is YSLEER in the germline V gene. This CDR3 has 13 amino acids. The CDR3 nucleotides are TGCGCCAGCAGCCAAGTATATGGGGCGAAGCAGTACTTC. Translating gives CASSQVYGAKQYF.

About this clone: In the same sample, other DNA sequences code for this CDR3. The J gene is TRBJ1-2, the V gene TRBV4-2; D is undetermined. Trimming left V 4 bases short and J 4 bases short, with 16 bases between. The germline CDR1 and CDR2 sequences are LGHNA and YNFKEQ. The CDR3 is made up of 15 amino acids. In DNA, the CDR3 is TGTGCCAGCAGCCCATTAGGGAGCAGGCGCTATGGCTACACCTTC. Translating gives CASSPLGSRRYGYTF.